The 2 T cell receptor beta chains listed next were all sequenced from one sample in a study of glioma-infiltrating T cells after dendritic cell vaccination. Indicated time point: after dendritic cell vaccination, including at tumor progression/relapse. Sequencing was performed with immunoSEQ multiplex PCR; in TCRdb, only in-frame clones are kept and a portion is missing. This sample has 50,000 to 70,000 clones, with about 80% found just once. Sequencing was performed on blood, taken after dendritic cell vaccination. The receptor source for this set is a human donor with glioblastoma.

The J gene is TRBJ2-2, the V gene TRBV11-3; the D is unclear. This CDR3 is built from 16 residues. Germline CDR1 and CDR2: SGHNT and YENEEA. Trimming took off 5 bases at V and 1 base at J, with 14 bases between the two ends. CDR3 region: CASSPGGRMNTGELFF. CDR3 DNA: TGTGCCAGCAGCCCCGGCGGTCGGATGAACACCGGGGAGCTGTTTTTT.

CDR3 residues: CASSTTGYQETQYF. The CDR3 nucleotides are TGTGCCAGCTCAACGACAGGGTACCAAGAGACCCAGTACTTC. V gene TRBV18 combines with J gene TRBJ2-5; 7 bases agree with TRBD1. V lost 5 bases to trimming and J lost 0 bases; unmatched junction nucleotides: 3. CDR1 is KGHSH and CDR2 is LQKENI in the germline V gene. The CDR3 extends over 14 amino acids.